The 10 T cell receptor beta chains below were found in one sample sequenced in a study of control samples from healthy donors and cancer patients. Generated by immunoSEQ multiplex PCR, the TCRdb table keeps only in-frame clones and is missing some. Of roughly 130,000 clones detected, 88% appear once; the ten largest clones hold 8% to 9.5%. Sequenced input: blood. These receptors originate from a woman under 40 in good health.

The chain recombines TRBV15 with TRBJ2-2, with 7 bases that match TRBD1. Germline V gene sequence: CDR1 LNHNV, CDR2 YYDKDF (reference sequence). Trimming took 2 bases from V and 7 from J; bases not matched to a gene: 10. The CDR3 is made up of 16 amino acids. The CDR3 nucleotides are TGTGCCACCAGCAGAACGGAAGGGGGCGACGACGGGGAGCTGTTTTTT. This sequence encodes CATSRTEGGDDGELFF.

The genes are TRBV6-6 and TRBJ1-2; tentatively, D is TRBD1 (5 bases). Per the germline V gene, CDR1 is MNHNY and CDR2 is SVGAGI (reference sequence). CDR3 size: 14 residues. V lost 4 bases, J lost 5 bases, and 14 bases lay in between. CDR3 region: CASSSSRDVYGYTF. CDR3 nucleotides: TGTGCCAGCAGTTCCTCCCGGGACGTGTATGGCTACACCTTC.

V and J are TRBV3-1 (or the pseudogene TRBV3-2) and TRBJ1-6; 11 nucleotides agree with TRBD1. This CDR3 contains 18 residues. Looked up from germline, CDR1 is LGHDT and CDR2 is YNNKEL (reference sequence). The trim removed 1 base at V and 6 bases at J, leaving 8 bases unmatched. For the CDR3, the DNA is TGTGCCAGCAGCCAAGCCAGTCTAGGGACAGGGGGTAATTCACCCCTCCACTTT. Its translation is CASSQASLGTGGNSPLHF.

The chain uses TRBV30 and TRBJ2-1; D may be TRBD2 (6 bases). In germline, CDR1 is GTSNPN, CDR2 SVGIG (reference sequence). Trimming left V 5 bases short and J 2 bases short, with 7 bases between. The CDR3 sequence is 12 residues long. CDR3 bases: TGTGCCTGGTCGGGGGCCTACAATGAGCAGTTCTTC. Translation: CAWSGAYNEQFF.

The CDR3 sequence is CASSYGVGYPGELFF. In DNA, the CDR3 is TGTGCCAGCAGTTACGGTGTGGGGTACCCCGGGGAGCTGTTTTTT. This chain links TRBV6-5 with TRBJ2-2; D is uncertain. Germline CDR1 MNHEY, CDR2 SVGAGI. The CDR3 is made up of 15 amino acids. V dropped 2 bases and J dropped 6 bases, with 13 bases sitting between them.

The rearrangement joins TRBV27 to TRBJ2-3; a possible D gene is TRBD2 (6 bases). This CDR3 has 14 residues. The germline gives CDR1 MNHEY, CDR2 SMNVEV (reference sequence). Trimming left V 6 bases short and J 4 bases short, with 14 bases between. For the CDR3, the DNA is TGTGCCAGCAGGCCGCGGGATGAGGCAGATACGCAGTATTTT. This gives the protein CASRPRDEADTQYF.

This chain links TRBV13 with TRBJ1-3; 9 nucleotides match TRBD1. Germline assignment: CDR1 PRHDT and CDR2 FYEKMQ (reference sequence). The CDR3 extends over 17 amino acids. The V gene end was trimmed by 3 bases and the J gene end by 0 bases; junction bases not matched to a gene: 6. The chain's CDR3 is CASSFSGQGLSGNTIYF. The DNA for the CDR3 is TGTGCCAGCAGCTTTTCGGGACAGGGACTCTCTGGAAACACCATATATTTT.

This chain connects TRBV10-1 to TRBJ1-1; TRBD1 matches at 8 bases. Germline CDR1 reads WNHNN; CDR2 reads SYGVQD (reference sequence). J gave up 1 base and V 7 bases, and 8 bases lay outside the gene matches. The CDR3 covers 15 residues. The chain's CDR3 is CASTTADRGNTEAFF. CDR3 nucleotide sequence: TGCGCCAGCACCACTGCCGACAGGGGGAACACTGAAGCTTTCTTT.

The chain joins TRBV28 to TRBJ2-7, with D tentatively TRBD1 (5 bases). The CDR3 contains 16 residues. V lost 4 bases to trimming and J lost 3 bases, with 19 bases between them. Germline-derived CDR1 and CDR2 are MDHEN and SYDVKM. The CDR3 here is CASSSQGQAKHYEQYF. As DNA, the CDR3 is TGTGCCAGCAGTTCCCAGGGCCAAGCGAAACACTACGAGCAGTACTTC. Full variable domain (remainder filled in from reference TRBV28 and TRBJ2-7): DVKVTQSSRYLVKRTGEKVFLECVQDMDHENMFWYRQDPGLGLRLIYFSYDVKMKEKGDIPEGYSVSREKKERFSLILESASTNQTSMYLCASSSQGQAKHYEQYFGPGTRLTVT.

The chain carries TRBV15 and TRBJ2-7; D is perhaps TRBD2 (6 bases). Germline V lookup: CDR1 LNHNV, CDR2 YYDKDF (reference sequence). This CDR3 region has 13 residues. V lost 1 base and J lost 6, with 10 bases in between. The CDR3 loop reads CATSRASRGEQYF. As DNA, the CDR3 is TGTGCCACCAGCAGAGCGTCGCGGGGCGAGCAGTACTTC.